These T cell receptor beta chains were read from a single sample in a study of Graves' ophthalmopathy and Graves' hyperthyroidism. TCRdb passed the multiplex PCR reads through MiXCR, listing each CDR3 protein once. The sample contains about 210,000 distinct CDR3 sequences, 29% of which appear only once. Sequenced: peripheral blood. These receptors all come from a man aged 45-60 years with Graves' ophthalmopathy. CDR3s include the opening cysteine and the closing phenylalanine or tryptophan. A D gene is named only where the DNA matches it firmly. Rows give clone size only sometimes, using once, few, many, or a class for an expanded clone.

V gene: TRBV6-5; clone size: many; D gene: .; J gene: TRBJ1-3; CDR3 DNA: TGTGCCAGCAGTTACTCGGGATCTGGAAACACCATATATTTT; CDR3 protein: CASSYSGSGNTIYF
V gene: TRBV6-1; clone size: many; D gene: TRBD1; J gene: TRBJ1-1; CDR3 DNA: TGTGCCAGCAGGACCTACAGGGGAAAGAACACTGAAGCTTTCTTT; CDR3 protein: CASRTYRGKNTEAFF
V gene: TRBV11-1; clone size: many; D gene: .; J gene: TRBJ1-5; CDR3 DNA: TGTGCCAGCAGCCCTGGGGGGAGTCAGCCCCAGCATTTT; CDR3 protein: CASSPGGSQPQHF
V gene: TRBV4-1; clone size: many; D gene: .; J gene: TRBJ2-2; CDR3 DNA: TGCGCCAGCAGCCAAGGAGTTCAGGGTGGGATCACCGGGGAGCTGTTTTTT; CDR3 protein: CASSQGVQGGITGELFF
V gene: TRBV7-2; clone size: many; D gene: .; J gene: TRBJ1-2; CDR3 DNA: TGTGCCAGCAGCTTAGGTGGCAACTTTGGCTACACCTTC; CDR3 protein: CASSLGGNFGYTF
V gene: TRBV12-3/TRBV12-4; clone size: .; D gene: TRBD1; J gene: TRBJ1-3; CDR3 DNA: TGTGCCAGCAGTCCCACGGCGGGACAGGGTCCAAACACCATATATTTT; CDR3 protein: CASSPTAGQGPNTIYF
V gene: TRBV27; clone size: many; D gene: .; J gene: TRBJ1-1; CDR3 DNA: TGTGCCAGCAGTTTACAGGGTTTGTGGTCTGAAGCTTTCTTT; CDR3 protein: CASSLQGLWSEAFF
V gene: TRBV10-3; clone size: many; D gene: .; J gene: TRBJ1-1; CDR3 DNA: TGTGCCATCAGTGAGTCGTTAGTGAACACTGAAGCTTTCTTT; CDR3 protein: CAISESLVNTEAFF
V gene: TRBV6-2/TRBV6-3; clone size: many; D gene: TRBD1; J gene: TRBJ2-4; CDR3 DNA: TGTGCCAGCAGAACGGACAGGGCAAACATTCAGTACTTC; CDR3 protein: CASRTDRANIQYF
V gene: TRBV6-2/TRBV6-3; clone size: .; D gene: .; J gene: TRBJ1-3; CDR3 DNA: TGTGCCAGCAGCCCTCTGGCGGACTCTGGAAACACCATATATTTT; CDR3 protein: CASSPLADSGNTIYF
V gene: TRBV20-1; clone size: many; D gene: TRBD1; J gene: TRBJ1-1; CDR3 DNA: TGCAGTGCTAGGGCAGGGGGTAACACTGAAGCTTTCTTT; CDR3 protein: CSARAGGNTEAFF